The 8 T cell receptor beta chains reported below all come from one sample, sequenced in a study of T cell responses to AZD1222 COVID-19 vaccine. Here immunoSEQ multiplex PCR was the method, and the copy in TCRdb shows in-frame clones only, minus some. The data hold roughly 100,000 clones, with about 85% observed a single time. Sequences were derived from peripheral blood, sampled on day 0 of AZD1222 vaccination. These receptors were collected from an adult in good health.

The chain recombines TRBV2 with TRBJ1-6, with unresolved D. Germline V CDR1 and CDR2: SNHLY, FYNNEI. V was trimmed by 6 bases and J by 10 bases, leaving 10 bases between them. There are 12 residues in the CDR3. This CDR3 reads CASSPGGSPLHF. In nucleotides, the CDR3 is TGTGCCAGCAGCCCTGGAGGCTCACCCCTCCACTTT.

This clone has a count of ten or more. The CDR3 spells CASSLGQGYNEQFF. The CDR3 DNA sequence: TGTGCCAGCAGCCTAGGACAGGGATACAATGAGCAGTTCTTC. The V gene is TRBV5-4, the J gene TRBJ2-1; TRBD1 aligns across 8 bases. Germline V gene data show CDR1 as SGHNT and CDR2 as YYREEE (reference sequence). The CDR3 spans 14 residues. J lost 4 bases, V lost 4 bases, and 4 bases had no gene match.

This chain uses TRBV27 with TRBJ2-4; D assignment may be TRBD1 or TRBD2 (5 bases each). Trimming stripped 5 bases from V and 7 bases from J, with 12 bases between. Germline values: CDR1 MNHEY, CDR2 SMNVEV (reference sequence). This CDR3 has 13 residues. The DNA of the CDR3 is TGTGCCAGCAGTCCAGTGGGACCGAACATTCAGTACTTC. Translation: CASSPVGPNIQYF.

The rearrangement joins TRBV28 to TRBJ1-3; the D is unclear. Trimming shortened V by 4 bases and J by 2 bases, and 12 bases separated the two germline ends. CDR3 length equals 15 residues. The germline CDR1 and CDR2 sequences are MDHEN and SYDVKM. This CDR3 is CASSSPSRTGNTIYF. As DNA, the CDR3 is TGTGCCAGCAGTTCCCCGTCTCGGACTGGAAACACCATATATTTT.

This clone was observed a single time. This chain links TRBV3-1 (or the pseudogene TRBV3-2) with TRBJ1-1, with TRBD1 matching 7 bases. In germline, CDR1 is LGHDT, CDR2 YNNKEL (reference sequence). The trim removed 2 bases at V and 10 bases at J, leaving 13 bases unmatched. This CDR3 is built from 15 residues. The CDR3 loop reads CASSQLSTGRVGAFF. The CDR3 DNA is TGTGCCAGCAGCCAACTTTCGACAGGGAGGGTTGGAGCTTTCTTT.

This clone appeared a single time. This chain joins TRBV4-3 and TRBJ2-6; possibly TRBD1 for D (5 bases). The CDR3 length is 15 residues. Germline CDR1 LGHNA, CDR2 YSLEER. Trimming shortened V by 4 bases and J by 0 bases, and 7 bases separated the two germline ends. The CDR3 DNA is TGCGCCAGCAGCCTCGACAGCTCTGGGGCCAACGTCCTGACTTTC. Its translation is CASSLDSSGANVLTF.

V gene TRBV9 combines with J gene TRBJ2-3, with a weak D call TRBD2 (6 bases). Trimming took off 0 bases at V and 1 base at J, with 12 bases between the two ends. The CDR3 is made up of 16 amino acids. Germline CDR1 SGDLS, CDR2 YYNGEE. The CDR3 loop is CASSVATGGGTDTQYF. DNA of the CDR3: TGTGCCAGCAGCGTAGCTACAGGAGGGGGCACAGATACGCAGTATTTT.

CDR3 nucleotides: TGTGCCAGTAGCCCAAACCAGGGCTTTTACTATGGCTACACCTTC. As protein: CASSPNQGFYYGYTF. The J gene is TRBJ1-2, the V gene TRBV19, with TRBD1 as a possible D gene (5 bases). Germline V gene lookup returns CDR1 LNHDA and CDR2 SQIVND (reference sequence). The CDR3 is 15 amino acids. Trimming cost V 6 bases and J 3 bases, with 17 bases left between them.